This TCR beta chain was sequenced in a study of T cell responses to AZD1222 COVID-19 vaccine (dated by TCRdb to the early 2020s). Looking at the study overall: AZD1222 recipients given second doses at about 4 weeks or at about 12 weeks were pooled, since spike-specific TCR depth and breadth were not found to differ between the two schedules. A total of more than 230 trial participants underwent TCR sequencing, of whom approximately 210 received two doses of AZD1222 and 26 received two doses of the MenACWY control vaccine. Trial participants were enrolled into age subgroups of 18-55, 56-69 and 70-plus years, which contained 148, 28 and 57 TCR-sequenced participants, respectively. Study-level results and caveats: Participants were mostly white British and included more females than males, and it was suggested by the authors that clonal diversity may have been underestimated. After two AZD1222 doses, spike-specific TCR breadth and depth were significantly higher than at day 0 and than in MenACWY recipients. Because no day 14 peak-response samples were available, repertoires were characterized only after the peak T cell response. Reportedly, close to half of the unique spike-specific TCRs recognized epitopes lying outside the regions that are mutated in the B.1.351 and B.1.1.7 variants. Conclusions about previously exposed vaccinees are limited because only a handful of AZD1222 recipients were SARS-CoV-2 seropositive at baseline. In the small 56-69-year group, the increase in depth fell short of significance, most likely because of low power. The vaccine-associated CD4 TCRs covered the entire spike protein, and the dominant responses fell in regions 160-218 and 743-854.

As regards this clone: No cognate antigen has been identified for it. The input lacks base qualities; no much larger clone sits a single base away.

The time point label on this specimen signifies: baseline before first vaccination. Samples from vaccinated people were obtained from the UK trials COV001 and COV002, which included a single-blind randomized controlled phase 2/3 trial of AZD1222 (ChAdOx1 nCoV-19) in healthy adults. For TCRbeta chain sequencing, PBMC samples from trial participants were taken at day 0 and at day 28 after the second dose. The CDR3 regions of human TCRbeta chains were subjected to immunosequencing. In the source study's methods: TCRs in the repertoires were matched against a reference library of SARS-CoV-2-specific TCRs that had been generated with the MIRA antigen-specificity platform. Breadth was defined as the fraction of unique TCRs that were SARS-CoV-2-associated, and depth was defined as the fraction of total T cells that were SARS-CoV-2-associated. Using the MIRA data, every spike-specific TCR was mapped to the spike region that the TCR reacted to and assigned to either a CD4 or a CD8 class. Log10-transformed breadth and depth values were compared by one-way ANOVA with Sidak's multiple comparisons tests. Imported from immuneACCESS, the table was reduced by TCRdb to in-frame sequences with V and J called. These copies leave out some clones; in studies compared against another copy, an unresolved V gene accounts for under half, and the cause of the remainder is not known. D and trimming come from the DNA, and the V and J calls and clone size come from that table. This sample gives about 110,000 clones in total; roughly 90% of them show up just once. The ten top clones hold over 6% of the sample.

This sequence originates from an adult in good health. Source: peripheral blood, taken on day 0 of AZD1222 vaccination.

The DNA is as follows: TGTGCCACCAGCCAGGGGAATGGCTACACCTTC. It codes for CATSQGNGYTF. The rearranged segments are TRBV24-1 and TRBJ1-2; the D region possibly corresponds to TRBD1 (6 bases align). From cysteine to phenylalanine, the CDR3 is 11 amino acids long. CDR3 DNA only is kept here, 33 bases in frame from base 1. V loses 7 bases of germline sequence and J loses 6 bases, and the interval between the two ends is 8 bases. The germline V gene specifies KGHDR as CDR1 and SFDVKD as CDR2.